The present T cell receptor beta chain was sequenced within a study of control samples from healthy donors and cancer patients. The CDR3 totals 13 residues. V was trimmed by 3 bases and J by 6 bases, leaving 10 bases between them. Germline values: CDR1 PRHDT, CDR2 FYEKMQ (reference sequence). Generated by immunoSEQ multiplex PCR, the TCRdb table keeps only in-frame clones and is missing some. The data contain about 100,000 clones, 85% to 90% of them singletons. J is TRBJ2-3 and V is TRBV13, with D unresolved. This receptor was identified in a man aged 25-40 years in good health. The sample comprised blood. CDR3 sequence (DNA): TGTGCCAGCAGCTTTTTGGCGCTTGATACGCAGTATTTT. It codes for CASSFLALDTQYF.